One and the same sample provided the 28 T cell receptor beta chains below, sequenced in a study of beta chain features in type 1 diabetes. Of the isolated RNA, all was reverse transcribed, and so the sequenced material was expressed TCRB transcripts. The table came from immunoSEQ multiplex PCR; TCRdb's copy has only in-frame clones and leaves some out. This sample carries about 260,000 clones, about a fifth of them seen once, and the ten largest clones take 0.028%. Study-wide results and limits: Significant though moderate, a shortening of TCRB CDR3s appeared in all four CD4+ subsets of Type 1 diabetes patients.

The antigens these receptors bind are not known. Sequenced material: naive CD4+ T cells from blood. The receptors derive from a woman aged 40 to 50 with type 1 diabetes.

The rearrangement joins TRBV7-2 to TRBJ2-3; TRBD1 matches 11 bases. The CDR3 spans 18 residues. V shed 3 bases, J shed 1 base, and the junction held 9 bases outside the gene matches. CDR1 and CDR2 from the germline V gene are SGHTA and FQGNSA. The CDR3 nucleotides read TGTGCCAGCAGCTTGTTCCAATGGGGACAGGGGGGCACAGATACGCAGTATTTT. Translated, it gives CASSLFQWGQGGTDTQYF.

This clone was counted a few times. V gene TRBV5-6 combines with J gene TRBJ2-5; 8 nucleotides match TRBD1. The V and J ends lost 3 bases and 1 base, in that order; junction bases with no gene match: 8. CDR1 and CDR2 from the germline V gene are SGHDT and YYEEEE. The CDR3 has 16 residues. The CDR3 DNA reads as TGTGCCAGCAGCTCTAGGTGGACAGGGATCCAAGAGACCCAGTACTTC. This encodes CASSSRWTGIQETQYF.

CDR3 region: CASSPPLAGEPEQFF. In DNA form, the CDR3 reads TGTGCCAGCTCACCACCCCTAGCGGGAGAGCCTGAGCAGTTCTTC. The gene calls are TRBV18 and TRBJ2-1; 10 positions match TRBD2. Germline-derived CDR1 and CDR2 are KGHSH and LQKENI. V shed 0 bases and J 9 bases; nucleotides not matched to a gene: 5. CDR3 length: 15 amino acids.

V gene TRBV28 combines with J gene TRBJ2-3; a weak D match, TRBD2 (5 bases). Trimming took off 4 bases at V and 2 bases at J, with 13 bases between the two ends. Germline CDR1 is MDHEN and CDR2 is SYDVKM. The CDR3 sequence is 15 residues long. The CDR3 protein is CASSSPSGATDTQYF. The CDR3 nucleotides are TGTGCCAGCAGTTCCCCGAGCGGTGCCACAGATACGCAGTATTTT.

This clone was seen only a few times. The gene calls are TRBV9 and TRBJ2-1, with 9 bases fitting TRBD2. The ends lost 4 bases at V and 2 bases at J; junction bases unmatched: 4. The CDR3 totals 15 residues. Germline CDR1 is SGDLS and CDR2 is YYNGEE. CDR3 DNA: TGTGCCAGCAGCCCAGTAGCGGGAGCCTACAATGAGCAGTTCTTC. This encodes CASSPVAGAYNEQFF. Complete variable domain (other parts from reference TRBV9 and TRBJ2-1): DSGVTQTPKHLITATGQRVTLRCSPRSGDLSVYWYQQSLDQGLQFLIQYYNGEERAKGNILERFSAQQFPDLHSELNLSSLELGDSALYFCASSPVAGAYNEQFFGPGTRLTVL.

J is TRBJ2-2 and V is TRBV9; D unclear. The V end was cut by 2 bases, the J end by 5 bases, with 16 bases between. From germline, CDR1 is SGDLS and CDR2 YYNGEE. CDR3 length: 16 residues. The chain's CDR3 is CASSVWSLVETGELFF. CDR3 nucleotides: TGTGCCAGCAGCGTTTGGTCGCTAGTAGAGACCGGGGAGCTGTTTTTT.

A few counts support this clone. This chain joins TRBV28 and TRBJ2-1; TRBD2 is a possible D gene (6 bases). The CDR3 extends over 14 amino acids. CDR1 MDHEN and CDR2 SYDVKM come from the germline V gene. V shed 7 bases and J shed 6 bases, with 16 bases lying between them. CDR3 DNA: TGTGCCAGCATTAACGGGGCTAGCGCCAATGAGCAGTTCTTC. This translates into CASINGASANEQFF.

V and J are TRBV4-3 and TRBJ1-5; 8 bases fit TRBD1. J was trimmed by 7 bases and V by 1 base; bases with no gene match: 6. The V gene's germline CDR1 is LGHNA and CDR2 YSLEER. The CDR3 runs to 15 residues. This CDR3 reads CASSQVRTGNQPQHF. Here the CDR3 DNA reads TGCGCCAGCAGCCAAGTCAGGACAGGGAACCAGCCCCAGCATTTT.

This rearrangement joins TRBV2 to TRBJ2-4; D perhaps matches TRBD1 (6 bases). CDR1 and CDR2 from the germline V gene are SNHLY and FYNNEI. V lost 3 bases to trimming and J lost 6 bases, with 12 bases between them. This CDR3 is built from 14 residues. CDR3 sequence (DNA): TGTGCCAGCAGTGATAGGACAGACTCAAACATTCAGTACTTC. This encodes CASSDRTDSNIQYF.

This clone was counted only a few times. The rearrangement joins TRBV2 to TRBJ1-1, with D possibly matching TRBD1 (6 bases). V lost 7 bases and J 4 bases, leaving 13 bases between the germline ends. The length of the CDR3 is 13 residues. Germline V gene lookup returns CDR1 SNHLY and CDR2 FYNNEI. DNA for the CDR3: TGTGCCAGCAATCCAGGGGAAGGCACTGAAGCTTTCTTT. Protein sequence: CASNPGEGTEAFF.

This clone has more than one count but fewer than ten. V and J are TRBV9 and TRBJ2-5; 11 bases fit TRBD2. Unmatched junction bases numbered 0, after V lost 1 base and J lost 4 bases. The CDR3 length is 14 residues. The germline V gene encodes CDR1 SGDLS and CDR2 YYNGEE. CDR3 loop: CASSVLAGGETQYF. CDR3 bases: TGTGCCAGCAGCGTACTAGCGGGAGGAGAGACCCAGTACTTC. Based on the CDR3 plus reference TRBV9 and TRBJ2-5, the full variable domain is DSGVTQTPKHLITATGQRVTLRCSPRSGDLSVYWYQQSLDQGLQFLIQYYNGEERAKGNILERFSAQQFPDLHSELNLSSLELGDSALYFCASSVLAGGETQYFGPGTRLLVL.

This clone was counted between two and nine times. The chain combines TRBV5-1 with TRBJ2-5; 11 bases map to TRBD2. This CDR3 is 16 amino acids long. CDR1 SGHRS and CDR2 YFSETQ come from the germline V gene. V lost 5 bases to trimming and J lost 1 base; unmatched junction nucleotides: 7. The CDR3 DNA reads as TGCGCCAGCAGTCAGACCGGGACTAGCGGCCAAGAGACCCAGTACTTC. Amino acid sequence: CASSQTGTSGQETQYF.

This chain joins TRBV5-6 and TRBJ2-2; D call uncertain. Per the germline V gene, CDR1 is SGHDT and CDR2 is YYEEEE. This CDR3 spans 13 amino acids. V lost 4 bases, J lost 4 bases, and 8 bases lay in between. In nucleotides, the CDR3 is TGTGCCAGCAGCCTAGGCCTCACCGGGGAGCTGTTTTTT. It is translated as CASSLGLTGELFF. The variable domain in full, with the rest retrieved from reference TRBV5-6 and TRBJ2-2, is DAGVTQSPTHLIKTRGQQVTLRCSPKSGHDTVSWYQQALGQGPQFIFQYYEEEERQRGNFPDRFSGHQFPNYSSELNVNALLLGDSALYLCASSLGLTGELFFGEGSRLTVL.

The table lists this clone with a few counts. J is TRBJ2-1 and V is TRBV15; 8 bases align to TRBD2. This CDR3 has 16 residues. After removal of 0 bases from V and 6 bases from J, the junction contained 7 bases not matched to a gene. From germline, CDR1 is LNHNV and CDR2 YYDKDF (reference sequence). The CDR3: CATSRETGGSGNEQFF. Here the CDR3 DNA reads TGTGCCACCAGCAGAGAGACGGGAGGGTCCGGCAATGAGCAGTTCTTC.

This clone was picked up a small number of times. The CDR3 loop reads CASVTGEKLTYEQYF. The CDR3 coding sequence is TGTGCCAGCGTGACAGGGGAGAAACTTACCTACGAGCAGTACTTC. The chain links TRBV28 to TRBJ2-7; 8 bases are shared with TRBD1. Germline CDR1 MDHEN, CDR2 SYDVKM. The CDR3 extends over 15 amino acids. V gave up 8 bases and J gave up 2 bases; unmatched junction bases: 11. Full variable domain (remainder filled in from reference TRBV28 and TRBJ2-7): DVKVTQSSRYLVKRTGEKVFLECVQDMDHENMFWYRQDPGLGLRLIYFSYDVKMKEKGDIPEGYSVSREKKERFSLILESASTNQTSMYLCASVTGEKLTYEQYFGPGTRLTVT.

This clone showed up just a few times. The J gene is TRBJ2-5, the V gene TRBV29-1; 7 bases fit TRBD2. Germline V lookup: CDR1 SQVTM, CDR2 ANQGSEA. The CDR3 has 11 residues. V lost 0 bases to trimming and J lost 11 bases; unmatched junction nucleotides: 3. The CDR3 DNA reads TGCAGCGTTGAAGAAAGCGGGGAGCAGTACTTC. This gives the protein CSVEESGEQYF. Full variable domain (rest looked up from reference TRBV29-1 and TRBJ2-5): SAVISQKPSRDICQRGTSLTIQCQVDSQVTMMFWYRQQPGQSLTLIATANQGSEATYESGFVIDKFPISRPNLTFSTLTVSNMSPEDSSIYLCSVEESGEQYFGPGTRLLVL.

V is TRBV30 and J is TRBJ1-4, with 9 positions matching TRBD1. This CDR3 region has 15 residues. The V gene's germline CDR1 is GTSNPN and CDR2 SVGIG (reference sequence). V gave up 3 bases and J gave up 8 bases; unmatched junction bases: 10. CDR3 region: CAWSIGQGLLEKLFF. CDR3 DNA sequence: TGTGCCTGGAGCATAGGACAGGGGCTCTTGGAAAAACTGTTTTTT.

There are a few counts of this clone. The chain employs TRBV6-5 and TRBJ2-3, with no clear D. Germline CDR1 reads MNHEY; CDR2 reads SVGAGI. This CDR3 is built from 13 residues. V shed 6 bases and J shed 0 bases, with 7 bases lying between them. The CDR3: CASRPGSTDTQYF. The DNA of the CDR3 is TGTGCCAGCAGGCCCGGGAGCACAGATACGCAGTATTTT.

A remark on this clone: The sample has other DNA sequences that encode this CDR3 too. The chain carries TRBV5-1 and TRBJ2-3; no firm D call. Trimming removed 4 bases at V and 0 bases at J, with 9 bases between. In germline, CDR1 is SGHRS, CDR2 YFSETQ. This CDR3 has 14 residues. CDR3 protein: CASSLMTSTDTQYF. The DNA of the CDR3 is TGCGCCAGCAGCCTAATGACTAGCACAGATACGCAGTATTTT.

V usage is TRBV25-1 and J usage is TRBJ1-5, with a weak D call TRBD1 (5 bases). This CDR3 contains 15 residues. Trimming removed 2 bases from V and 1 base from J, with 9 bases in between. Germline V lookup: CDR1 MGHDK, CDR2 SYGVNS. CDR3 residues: CASSEAGPSNQPQHF. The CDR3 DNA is TGTGCCAGCAGTGAAGCGGGACCAAGCAATCAGCCCCAGCATTTT. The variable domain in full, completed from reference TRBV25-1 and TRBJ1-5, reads EADIYQTPRYLVIGTGKKITLECSQTMGHDKMYWYQQDPGMELHLIHYSYGVNSTEKGDLSSESTVSRIRTEHFPLTLESARPSHTSQYLCASSEAGPSNQPQHFGDGTRLSIL.

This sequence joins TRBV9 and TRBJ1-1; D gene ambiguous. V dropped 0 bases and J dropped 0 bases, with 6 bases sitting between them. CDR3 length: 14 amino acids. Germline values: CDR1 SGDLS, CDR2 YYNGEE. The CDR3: CASSVATLNTEAFF. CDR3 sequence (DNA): TGTGCCAGCAGCGTAGCTACCTTGAACACTGAAGCTTTCTTT.

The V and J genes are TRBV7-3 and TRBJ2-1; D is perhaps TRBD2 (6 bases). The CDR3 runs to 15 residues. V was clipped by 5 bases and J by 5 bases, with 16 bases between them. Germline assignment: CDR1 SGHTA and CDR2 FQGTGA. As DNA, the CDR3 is TGTGCCAGCAGCCCGTCCCAAGCGGGCCACAATGAGCAGTTCTTC. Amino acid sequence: CASSPSQAGHNEQFF.

The CDR3 spells CASSRSPTGKVYGYTF. The CDR3 region has the DNA TGTGCCAGCAGCCGTAGCCCGACAGGGAAGGTCTATGGCTACACCTTC. The chain combines TRBV7-9 with TRBJ1-2; 7 positions agree with TRBD1. V shed 5 bases and J 4 bases; nucleotides not matched to a gene: 13. Germline V CDR1 and CDR2: SEHNR, FQNEAQ (reference sequence). The CDR3 has 16 amino acids.

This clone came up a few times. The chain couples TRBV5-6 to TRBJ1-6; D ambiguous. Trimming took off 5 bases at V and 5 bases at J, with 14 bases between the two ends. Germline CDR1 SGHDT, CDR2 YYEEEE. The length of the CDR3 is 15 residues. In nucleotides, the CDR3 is TGTGCCAGCAGTCCCCGGACGGGGAATAATTCACCCCTCCACTTT. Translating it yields CASSPRTGNNSPLHF.

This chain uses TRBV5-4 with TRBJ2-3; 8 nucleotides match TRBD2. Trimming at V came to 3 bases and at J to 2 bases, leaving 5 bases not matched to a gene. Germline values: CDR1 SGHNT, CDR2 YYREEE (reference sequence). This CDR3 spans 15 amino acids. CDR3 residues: CASSYPAGDTDTQYF. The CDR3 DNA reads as TGTGCCAGCAGCTACCCAGCGGGGGACACAGATACGCAGTATTTT.

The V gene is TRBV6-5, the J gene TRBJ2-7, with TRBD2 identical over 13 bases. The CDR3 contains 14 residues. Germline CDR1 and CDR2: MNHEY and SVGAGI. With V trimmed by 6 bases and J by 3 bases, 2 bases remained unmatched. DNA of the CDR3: TGTGCCAGCAGCAGGACTAGCGGGGGCTACGAGCAGTACTTC. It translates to CASSRTSGGYEQYF.

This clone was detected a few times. CDR3 residues: CASSSGLAGLSYEQYF. CDR3 DNA sequence: TGTGCCAGCAGCTCAGGACTAGCGGGCCTCTCCTACGAGCAGTACTTC. The rearrangement uses TRBV7-6 and TRBJ2-7; 11 bases are shared with TRBD2. Germline V lookup: CDR1 SGHVS, CDR2 FNYEAQ. The CDR3 totals 16 residues. With V trimmed by 4 bases and J by 0 bases, 5 bases remained unmatched.

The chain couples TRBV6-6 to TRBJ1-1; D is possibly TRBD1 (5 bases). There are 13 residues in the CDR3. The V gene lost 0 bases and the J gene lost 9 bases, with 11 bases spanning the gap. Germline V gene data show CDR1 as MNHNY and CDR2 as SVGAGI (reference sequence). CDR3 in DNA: TGTGCCAGCAGTTACTCGATCAGGGTAAAAGCTTTCTTT. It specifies CASSYSIRVKAFF.